The 26 T cell receptor beta chains in this list originate from one sample, sequenced in a study of Ad26.COV2.S vaccination and SARS-CoV-2 variants. Treatment meaning: some 20 received Ad26.COV2.S at low or high dose, single or two shots; roughly five received placebo; per-sample allocation not given. Specimens were obtained on day 63 following the first vaccine or placebo injection. Only in-frame clones appear in the TCRdb table, and some are missing; sequencing was by immunoSEQ multiplex PCR. Here the sample spans about 480,000 clones, around nine tenths being singletons. Sequences were derived from peripheral blood, sampled in a trial of Ad26.COV2.S vaccine versus placebo. All receptors come from a person between 18 and 65 years old who received the Ad26.COV2.S COVID-19 vaccine or a placebo.

On this clone itself: The identical CDR3 is also encoded by other nucleotide sequences in the sample. The V gene is TRBV12-3 or TRBV12-4, the J gene TRBJ1-1; no firm D call. V lost 3 bases and J lost 1, with 6 bases in between. This CDR3 region has 13 residues. The CDR3 DNA follows: TGTGCCAGCAGTTTGGGATGGAACACTGAAGCTTTCTTT. Its protein product is CASSLGWNTEAFF.

V usage is TRBV6-5 and J usage is TRBJ2-1, with TRBD1 as a possible D gene (5 bases). Trimming removed 0 bases at V and 6 bases at J, with 12 bases between. Germline lookup yields CDR1 MNHEY and CDR2 SVGAGI. The length of the CDR3 is 15 residues. DNA for the CDR3: TGTGCCAGCAGTTACTCGCAGGGCCTTGGCAATGAGCAGTTCTTC. Protein: CASSYSQGLGNEQFF.

The chain is built from TRBV19 and TRBJ2-1; possibly TRBD2 for D (5 bases). V was trimmed by 3 bases and J by 2 bases, leaving 11 bases between them. The CDR3 length is 15 residues. CDR1 LNHDA and CDR2 SQIVND come from the germline V gene (reference sequence). CDR3 residues: CASSMEERAYNEQFF. The CDR3 DNA follows: TGTGCCAGTAGTATGGAGGAGAGAGCCTACAATGAGCAGTTCTTC.

The rearrangement links TRBV28 to TRBJ1-6; 7 positions agree with TRBD1. Germline CDR1 is MDHEN and CDR2 is SYDVKM. With 8 bases clipped from V and 6 bases from J, the junction kept 7 bases outside the gene matches. CDR3 length: 14 residues. The DNA for the CDR3 is TGTGCCAGCGGAGGGGGACAGTCTAATTCACCCCTCCACTTT. It codes for CASGGGQSNSPLHF.

V and J are TRBV7-2 and TRBJ1-5; a weak D match, TRBD1 (5 bases). Trimming shortened V by 1 base and J by 9 bases, and 19 bases separated the two germline ends. Germline lookup yields CDR1 SGHTA and CDR2 FQGNSA. The CDR3 is 16 residues long. The chain's CDR3 is CASSLGGQGGTRPQHF. The CDR3 region has the DNA TGTGCCAGCAGCTTAGGCGGCCAGGGCGGGACTCGGCCCCAGCATTTT. Drawing the rest from reference TRBV7-2 and TRBJ1-5, the complete variable domain is GAGVSQSPSNKVTEKGKDVELRCDPISGHTALYWYRQSLGQGLEFLIYFQGNSAPDKSGLPSDRFSAERTGGSVSTLTIQRTQQEDSAVYLCASSLGGQGGTRPQHFGDGTRLSIL.

This clone was picked up one time. This chain joins TRBV7-8 and TRBJ1-1; TRBD1 is a possible D gene (5 bases). The germline gives CDR1 SGHVS, CDR2 FQNEAQ. Trimming removed 5 bases from V and 3 bases from J, with 19 bases in between. The CDR3 extends over 16 amino acids. CDR3 nucleotide sequence: TGTGCCAGCAGCCGCCGTAACAGGTATTCGGACACTGAAGCTTTCTTT. Translated, it gives CASSRRNRYSDTEAFF.

CDR3 bases: TGTGCCAGCAAGGGGGGGCGGGACTGGAGCTCTGGGGCCAACGTCCTGACTTTC. Protein: CASKGGRDWSSGANVLTF. The chain carries TRBV5-4 and TRBJ2-6; a possible D gene is TRBD2 (7 bases). Trimming took off 6 bases at V and 0 bases at J, with 19 bases between the two ends. This CDR3 comprises 18 residues. Germline-derived CDR1 and CDR2 are SGHNT and YYREEE (reference sequence).

The genes are TRBV19 and TRBJ1-2, with TRBD1 matching over 8 bases. The CDR3 runs 13 residues. J was trimmed by 6 bases and V by 7 bases; bases with no gene match: 7. Germline CDR1 is LNHDA and CDR2 is SQIVND (reference sequence). The CDR3 loop is CASTRTGKNGYTF. CDR3 DNA: TGTGCCAGTACCAGGACAGGGAAAAATGGCTACACCTTC. Based on the CDR3 plus reference TRBV19 and TRBJ1-2, the full variable domain is DGGITQSPKYLFRKEGQNVTLSCEQNLNHDAMYWYRQDPGQGLRLIYYSQIVNDFQKGDIAEGYSVSREKKESFPLTVTSAQKNPTAFYLCASTRTGKNGYTFGSGTRLTVV.

The chain has TRBV28 and TRBJ1-5, with TRBD1 matching over 7 bases. The CDR3 is 15 amino acids. The V and J ends lost 7 bases and 4 bases, in that order; junction bases with no gene match: 10. Germline CDR1 MDHEN, CDR2 SYDVKM. The CDR3 bases are TGTGCCAGCAACCCAGGACAGGTCACTAATCAGCCCCAGCATTTT. This codes for CASNPGQVTNQPQHF.

The chain combines TRBV15 with TRBJ2-7; 11 bases are shared with TRBD2. V trimming: 4 bases; J trimming: 6 bases; junction bases outside the gene matches: 8. CDR3 length: 15 residues. Germline-derived CDR1 and CDR2 are LNHNV and YYDKDF (reference sequence). The CDR3 region is CATSTLAGGRIEQYF. The CDR3 DNA is TGTGCCACCAGCACCTTAGCGGGAGGGAGGATCGAGCAGTACTTC.

The CDR3 DNA reads TGTGCCAGCAGCCACCCGGGGTACTACGAGCAGTACTTC. Translating it yields CASSHPGYYEQYF. V usage is TRBV5-4 and J usage is TRBJ2-7; possibly TRBD2 for D (5 bases). The CDR3 is made up of 13 amino acids. Germline CDR1 and CDR2: SGHNT and YYREEE (reference sequence). Trimming shortened V by 4 bases and J by 3 bases, and 11 bases separated the two germline ends.

On this clone itself: This specimen includes other DNA sequences encoding the same CDR3. CDR3 DNA sequence: TGCGCCAGCAGCTTGCCTAGCACAGATACGCAGTATTTT. Translating it yields CASSLPSTDTQYF. V gene TRBV5-1 combines with J gene TRBJ2-3; D gene unclear. CDR3 length: 13 amino acids. The ends were cut back, 1 base at V and 0 bases at J, with 3 bases in the middle. Germline V CDR1 and CDR2: SGHRS, YFSETQ. The whole variable domain, filled in from reference TRBV5-1 and TRBJ2-3, reads KAGVTQTPRYLIKTRGQQVTLSCSPISGHRSVSWYQQTPGQGLQFLFEYFSETQRNKGNFPGRFSGRQFSNSRSEMNVSTLELGDSALYLCASSLPSTDTQYFGPGTRLTVL.

The chain uses TRBV12-3 or TRBV12-4 and TRBJ2-7, with a tentative D call TRBD2 (5 bases). With 6 bases removed from V and 3 bases from J, the gap between germline ends came to 9 bases. The CDR3 totals 12 residues. The CDR3: CASSREGYEQYF. CDR3 sequence (DNA): TGTGCCAGCAGCCGAGAGGGCTACGAGCAGTACTTC.

This clone was picked up a small number of times. The J gene is TRBJ2-4, the V gene TRBV18; maybe TRBD2 (5 bases). The germline CDR1 and CDR2 sequences are KGHSH and LQKENI. The ends were cut back, 6 bases at V and 8 bases at J, with 20 bases in the middle. The CDR3 length is 15 residues. The CDR3 reads CASSRRGGLEDIQYF. The CDR3, as DNA: TGTGCCAGCTCCCGCCGTGGCGGGTTAGAAGACATTCAGTACTTC.

The chain has TRBV7-2 and TRBJ1-3, with D perhaps matching TRBD1 (6 bases). This CDR3 has 15 residues. Trimming shortened V by 4 bases and J by 2 bases, and 12 bases separated the two germline ends. Germline CDR1 and CDR2: SGHTA and FQGNSA. CDR3 bases: TGTGCCAGCAGCTCACAGGGTACGGCTGGAAACACCATATATTTT. It is translated as CASSSQGTAGNTIYF.

The chain has TRBV18 and TRBJ1-1, with D hard to call. The V gene lost 6 bases and the J gene lost 2 bases, with 13 bases spanning the gap. CDR1 is KGHSH, CDR2 LQKENI, per germline. The CDR3 loop spans 14 amino acids. The CDR3 coding sequence is TGTGCCAGCTCGACGGACTGGGGAAACACTGAAGCTTTCTTT. Translation gives CASSTDWGNTEAFF.

CDR3 bases: TGCAGTGCTAGTGGTTCACTAGCGGGACCGAGCACAGATACGCAGTATTTT. Translated: CSASGSLAGPSTDTQYF. The rearrangement uses TRBV20-1 and TRBJ2-3; 10 bases map to TRBD2. J gave up 0 bases and V 3 bases, and 9 bases lay outside the gene matches. Germline V gives CDR1 DFQATT, CDR2 SNEGSKA (reference sequence). The CDR3 covers 17 residues.

The V gene is TRBV28, the J gene TRBJ2-5, with D tentatively TRBD2 (6 bases). V dropped 1 base and J dropped 3 bases, with 12 bases sitting between them. CDR3 length equals 15 residues. Germline CDR1 MDHEN, CDR2 SYDVKM. The CDR3 coding sequence is TGTGCCAGCAGTTTATTGGCGGGGAACAAAGAGACCCAGTACTTC. Its protein is CASSLLAGNKETQYF.

The chain has TRBV7-9 and TRBJ1-1; D is undetermined. CDR3 length: 14 amino acids. CDR1 and CDR2 from the germline V gene are SEHNR and FQNEAQ (reference sequence). The ends were cut back, 4 bases at V and 4 bases at J, with 13 bases in the middle. The CDR3: CASSSSVYTTEAFF. CDR3 nucleotide sequence: TGTGCCAGCAGCTCCTCGGTCTACACCACTGAAGCTTTCTTT.

The count of this clone is one. This chain joins TRBV19 and TRBJ2-7, with 7 nucleotides matching TRBD1. CDR1 LNHDA and CDR2 SQIVND come from the germline V gene (reference sequence). V lost 9 bases to trimming and J lost 4 bases; unmatched junction nucleotides: 15. The CDR3 spans 15 residues. CDR3 coding DNA: TGTGCCAGCGGGACAGTCCTACCCATGGGGTACGAGCAGTACTTC. Amino acid sequence: CASGTVLPMGYEQYF.

This rearrangement joins TRBV9 to TRBJ2-2; maybe TRBD1 (5 bases). Germline V gives CDR1 SGDLS, CDR2 YYNGEE. The CDR3 is 14 amino acids. V lost 2 bases and J 6 bases, leaving 11 bases between the germline ends. The CDR3 sequence: CASSVRVQSGELFF. CDR3 nucleotide sequence: TGTGCCAGCAGCGTCAGGGTACAATCCGGGGAGCTGTTTTTT.

This clone was counted a single time. V usage is TRBV29-1 and J usage is TRBJ1-2; D gene ambiguous. The V gene lost 4 bases and the J gene lost 7 bases, with 19 bases spanning the gap. The CDR3 sequence is 14 residues long. The V gene's germline CDR1 is SQVTM and CDR2 ANQGSEA. CDR3 amino acids: CSVVGAGGQVGYTF. The CDR3 nucleotides read TGCAGCGTTGTGGGCGCCGGAGGGCAAGTTGGCTACACCTTC.

The genes are TRBV28 and TRBJ2-2; 9 nucleotides match TRBD1. The CDR3 consists of 19 residues. CDR1 is MDHEN and CDR2 is SYDVKM in the germline V gene. V lost 5 bases and J lost 5; bases outside the gene matches: 18. The CDR3 sequence is CASSLRDREASSPTGELFF. CDR3 DNA sequence: TGTGCCAGCAGTCTCCGGGACAGGGAAGCCTCCAGCCCTACCGGGGAGCTGTTTTTT.

The chain recombines TRBV5-6 with TRBJ1-3; no clear D gene. There are 11 residues in the CDR3. V dropped 1 base and J dropped 6 bases, with 2 bases sitting between them. Germline V CDR1 and CDR2: SGHDT, YYEEEE. The CDR3 here is CASSLLNTIYF. CDR3 DNA: TGTGCCAGCAGCTTGTTAAACACCATATATTTT.

This CDR3 reads CASSLGGPRYEQYF. CDR3 sequence (DNA): TGTGCCAGCAGCTTAGGCGGCCCCCGTTACGAGCAGTACTTC. The chain is built from TRBV7-2 and TRBJ2-7; D is ambiguous. V lost 1 base and J 4 bases, leaving 11 bases between the germline ends. Germline V lookup: CDR1 SGHTA, CDR2 FQGNSA. CDR3 length equals 14 residues.

This clone has a single count. The rearrangement links TRBV5-4 to TRBJ2-7, with unresolved D. V lost 0 bases and J lost 2, with 9 bases in between. CDR3 length: 14 amino acids. CDR1 is SGHNT and CDR2 is YYREEE in the germline V gene (reference sequence). CDR3 loop: CASSLDRWAYEQYF. The CDR3 DNA reads TGTGCCAGCAGCTTGGACAGATGGGCCTACGAGCAGTACTTC.